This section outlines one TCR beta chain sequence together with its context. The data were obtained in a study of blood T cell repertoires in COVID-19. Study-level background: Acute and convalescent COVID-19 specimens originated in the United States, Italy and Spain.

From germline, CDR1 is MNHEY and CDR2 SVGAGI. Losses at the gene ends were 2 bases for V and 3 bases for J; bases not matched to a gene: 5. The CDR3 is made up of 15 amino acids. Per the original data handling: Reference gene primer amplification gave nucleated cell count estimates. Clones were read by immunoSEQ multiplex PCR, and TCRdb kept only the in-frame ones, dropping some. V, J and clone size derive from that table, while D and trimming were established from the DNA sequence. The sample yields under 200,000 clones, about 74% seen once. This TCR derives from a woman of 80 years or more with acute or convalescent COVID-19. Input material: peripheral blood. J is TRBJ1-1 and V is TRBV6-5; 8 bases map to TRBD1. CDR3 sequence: CASSYTETGDTEAFF. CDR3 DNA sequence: TGTGCCAGCAGTTACACCGAGACAGGGGACACTGAAGCTTTCTTT.